The 4 T cell receptor beta chains listed next were all sequenced from one sample in a study of cytomegalovirus exposure and HLA in healthy donors. The PCR employed 60 Vbeta primers together with 13 Jbeta primers. Assay: immunoSEQ multiplex PCR; the TCRdb copy retains only in-frame clones and omits some. The data hold more than 200,000 clones, with 75% to 80% observed a single time. Sequenced: PBMCs. The receptors come from a male donor in good health and CMV-seronegative.

The gene calls are TRBV4-3 and TRBJ1-1; 7 bases are a match to TRBD1. From germline, CDR1 is LGHNA and CDR2 YSLEER. The CDR3 contains 16 residues. With V trimmed by 1 base and J by 2 bases, 7 bases remained unmatched. In DNA form, the CDR3 reads TGCGCCAGCAGCCAAGCTCCGGGACAGCTAAACACTGAAGCTTTCTTT. This gives the protein CASSQAPGQLNTEAFF.

The V call is TRBV28, the J call TRBJ2-7; 10 bases are shared with TRBD1. V lost 6 bases and J lost 1; bases outside the gene matches: 9. The CDR3 has 16 amino acids. Germline lookup yields CDR1 MDHEN and CDR2 SYDVKM. The CDR3 DNA is TGTGCCAGCAGAGACCCGCCGGGACAGGGGTCCTACGAGCAGTACTTC. Translation gives CASRDPPGQGSYEQYF.

This clone was detected only a few times. The rearrangement joins TRBV9 to TRBJ2-3; TRBD2 aligns across 11 bases. Germline-derived CDR1 and CDR2 are SGDLS and YYNGEE. V was pared by 0 bases and J by 3 bases, with 6 bases of the junction left unmatched. This CDR3 contains 17 residues. Here the CDR3 reads CASSVGVAGGFTDTQYF. DNA of the CDR3: TGTGCCAGCAGCGTAGGGGTAGCGGGAGGGTTTACAGATACGCAGTATTTT.

The chain joins TRBV27 to TRBJ2-1; D possibly corresponds to TRBD2 (6 bases). The germline gives CDR1 MNHEY, CDR2 SMNVEV (reference sequence). Trimming shortened V by 5 bases and J by 8 bases, and 19 bases separated the two germline ends. This CDR3 region has 15 residues. In DNA form, the CDR3 reads TGTGCCAGCAGTCCTGGGACTGCCCTTTTGTATGAGCAGTTCTTC. It yields the protein CASSPGTALLYEQFF.